The 26 T cell receptor beta chains listed next were all sequenced from one sample in a study of T cells in Graves' hyperthyroidism and ophthalmopathy (dated by TCRdb to the late 2010s). The library was obtained by multiplex PCR. Sequencing took place on an Illumina HiSeq 2000. TCR beta CDR3 regions were amplified from RNA transcripts. The first round of RT-PCR for the TCR CDR3 was performed with the HTBI primer set and the Qiagen OneStep RT-PCR kit. Clones were called with MiXCR by TCRdb after fastp trimmed the public reads at Q25, and only in-frame beta chains were retained. Rows with one shared CDR3 protein collapse into an entry with the most common genes and DNA. This sample gives over 300,000 distinct CDR3 sequences in total; about 15% of them show up just once. The ten largest clones add up to roughly 11% of the sample. Sequenced: blood. These receptor sequences come from an older woman with Graves' hyperthyroidism.

This clonotype was found many times. This chain uses TRBV20-1 with TRBJ2-7, with TRBD2 identical over 11 bases. The V gene end was trimmed by 6 bases and the J gene end by 0 bases; junction bases not matched to a gene: 4. In germline, CDR1 is DFQATT, CDR2 SNEGSKA (reference sequence). The CDR3 extends over 14 amino acids. The CDR3, as DNA: TGCAGTGCCCGGACTAGCGGGCCCTCCTACGAGCAGTACTTC. Translated: CSARTSGPSYEQYF.

V gene TRBV14 combines with J gene TRBJ2-1; TRBD1 aligns across 9 bases. V gave up 2 bases and J gave up 9 bases; unmatched junction bases: 11. The CDR3 loop spans 16 amino acids. The germline CDR1 and CDR2 sequences are SGHDN and FVKESK. CDR3 bases: TGTGCCAGCAGCCAACATACCGGGACAGGGTCCTTTGAGCAGTTCTTC. As protein: CASSQHTGTGSFEQFF.

The chain carries TRBV7-6 and TRBJ1-1; D not resolved. CDR1 is SGHVS and CDR2 is FNYEAQ in the germline V gene. The CDR3 runs to 15 residues. Trimming shortened V by 2 bases and J by 3 bases, and 13 bases separated the two germline ends. As DNA, the CDR3 is TGTGCCAGCAGCTTATTCTCTGGTACTGACACTGAAGCTTTCTTT. Its translation: CASSLFSGTDTEAFF.

V gene TRBV6-1 combines with J gene TRBJ1-5; 9 bases match TRBD1. Per the germline V gene, CDR1 is MNHNS and CDR2 is SASEGT. J was trimmed by 3 bases and V by 6 bases; bases with no gene match: 6. The CDR3 covers 15 residues. The CDR3 protein is CASSFGTGLNQPQHF. The CDR3 nucleotides read TGTGCCAGCAGCTTCGGGACAGGGCTCAATCAGCCCCAGCATTTT.

In this sample, this clonotype turned up a few times. The chain carries TRBV18 and TRBJ2-7; 7 bases match TRBD1. This CDR3 contains 14 residues. J gave up 7 bases and V 1 base, and 7 bases lay outside the gene matches. Germline CDR1 reads KGHSH; CDR2 reads LQKENI. The CDR3 sequence is CASSPQGALGEQYF. The CDR3 DNA reads TGTGCCAGCTCACCACAGGGGGCCCTAGGGGAGCAGTACTTC.

This clonotype was counted many times. This chain uses TRBV20-1 with TRBJ1-2; perhaps TRBD1 as D (5 bases). Germline-derived CDR1 and CDR2 are DFQATT and SNEGSKA (reference sequence). The CDR3 covers 12 residues. Trimming cost V 3 bases and J 4 bases, with 9 bases left between them. In DNA form, the CDR3 reads TGCAGTGCTAGCCCCGACAGCTATGGCTACACCTTC. This codes for CSASPDSYGYTF.

This rearrangement joins TRBV6-2 or TRBV6-3 to TRBJ1-5, with a tentative D call TRBD1 (6 bases). The V end lost 4 bases, the J end lost 7 bases, and 14 bases lay between the germline ends. The CDR3 is 14 residues long. Germline CDR1 MNHEY, CDR2 SVGEGT. The CDR3 region is CASSLTGLWQPQHF. The CDR3 DNA sequence: TGTGCCAGCAGTTTAACAGGGTTGTGGCAGCCCCAGCATTTT.

This clonotype was counted ten times or more. This chain links TRBV6-1 with TRBJ2-7, with 12 bases identical to TRBD2. The germline V gene encodes CDR1 MNHNS and CDR2 SASEGT. CDR3 size: 16 residues. V lost 6 bases, J lost 5 bases, and 11 bases stayed unmatched. The CDR3 spells CASRPSAGLAGNEQYF. The CDR3 nucleotides read TGTGCCAGCAGGCCATCCGCAGGACTAGCGGGAAACGAGCAGTACTTC.

The V call is TRBV27, the J call TRBJ2-3; 12 positions agree with TRBD2. Per the germline V gene, CDR1 is MNHEY and CDR2 is SMNVEV (reference sequence). V gave up 4 bases and J gave up 1 base; unmatched junction bases: 3. The CDR3 is 16 amino acids. The CDR3 region has the DNA TGTGCCAGCAGTTCAAGACTAGCGGGGGGCACAGATACGCAGTATTTT. This gives the protein CASSSRLAGGTDTQYF.

This clonotype has at least ten counts. The chain couples TRBV5-1 to TRBJ1-2; D is unresolved. Looked up from germline, CDR1 is SGHRS and CDR2 is YFSETQ. This CDR3 contains 14 residues. The germline V and J ends were trimmed by 0 bases and 5 bases, with 11 bases remaining between them. The CDR3 DNA follows: TGCGCCAGCAGCTTGGTTCCAGGAGATTATGGCTACACCTTC. This codes for CASSLVPGDYGYTF.

This clonotype was observed a handful of times. A read error may produce the germline difference seen at one junction end. The chain uses TRBV30 and TRBJ1-1; weak D call: TRBD1 (6 bases). Looked up from germline, CDR1 is GTSNPN and CDR2 is SVGIG (reference sequence). The CDR3 consists of 13 residues. The CDR3 DNA is TGTGCCTGGAGGCAGGGGAGGAACACTGAAGCTCTCTTT. Translated: CAWRQGRNTEALF.

Worth noting for this clonotype: At one end, the junction sequence differs from germline, possibly due to a read error. The DNA for the CDR3 is TGTGCCAGCAGTTTGGGGGGCCCGACTCTCTTC. It encodes CASSLGGPTLF. The J gene is TRBJ2-7, the V gene TRBV6-2 or TRBV6-3; D possibly matches TRBD1 or TRBD2 (6 bases each). Germline CDR1 is MNHEY and CDR2 is SVGEGT. The CDR3 is 11 amino acids.

This clonotype was counted ten times or more. The CDR3 loop is CASSFGAGADTQYF. CDR3 nucleotides: TGTGCCAGCAGTTTCGGGGCGGGAGCAGATACGCAGTATTTT. This chain links TRBV12-3 or TRBV12-4 with TRBJ2-3, with 7 bases that match TRBD2. The CDR3 has 14 amino acids. The ends lost 3 bases at V and 4 bases at J; junction bases unmatched: 4.

Ten or more counts support this clonotype. The chain uses TRBV11-1 and TRBJ2-7, with 9 nucleotides matching TRBD2. Germline CDR1 is SGHAT and CDR2 is FQDESV (reference sequence). With V trimmed by 5 bases and J by 6 bases, 8 bases remained unmatched. This CDR3 comprises 14 residues. The CDR3 DNA sequence: TGTGCCAGCAGCGTTAGCGGGAGTAGGGTCGAGCAGTACTTC. Amino acids: CASSVSGSRVEQYF.

A word on this clonotype: The junction and the germline gene differ at one end; a read error may be behind it. The chain carries TRBV6-5 and TRBJ2-7; D not certain. The CDR3 contains 13 residues. CDR1 is MNHEY and CDR2 is SVGAGI in the germline V gene. CDR3 region: CGSSYTRSYEQYF. The CDR3 DNA follows: TGTGGCAGCAGTTACACGCGCAGCTACGAGCAGTACTTC.

This clonotype was observed at least ten times. The chain joins TRBV20-1 to TRBJ1-3; no firm D call. The V end lost 0 bases, the J end lost 0 bases, and 9 bases lay between the germline ends. The CDR3 spans 15 residues. Per germline, CDR1 DFQATT and CDR2 SNEGSKA (reference sequence). The CDR3 region is CSARDLQTSGNTIYF. CDR3 bases: TGCAGTGCTAGAGATCTTCAGACCTCTGGAAACACCATATATTTT.

The gene calls are TRBV6-5 and TRBJ2-7, with 7 bases fitting TRBD1. The junction had 9 bases not matched to a gene; V was cut back by 0 bases and J by 4 bases. Per germline, CDR1 MNHEY and CDR2 SVGAGI. There are 16 residues in the CDR3. CDR3 in amino acids: CASSYSVGGAVYEQYF. The CDR3 nucleotides are TGTGCCAGCAGTTACTCGGTAGGGGGCGCGGTGTACGAGCAGTACTTC.

This clonotype appeared a few times. The CDR3 DNA reads as TGCGCCAGCAGCTTGGCAACTAGCGGCGCCGGGGAGCTGTTTTTT. Its protein is CASSLATSGAGELFF. This chain joins TRBV5-1 and TRBJ2-2; TRBD2 matches 8 bases. Germline values: CDR1 SGHRS, CDR2 YFSETQ. The CDR3 covers 15 residues. Trimming at V came to 0 bases and at J to 6 bases, leaving 4 bases not matched to a gene.

This clonotype was observed at least ten times. This chain uses TRBV11-2 with TRBJ2-7, with 11 bases fitting TRBD2. The CDR3 contains 17 residues. CDR1 and CDR2 (germline): SGHAT, FQNNGV. J was trimmed by 7 bases and V by 5 bases; bases with no gene match: 16. As DNA, the CDR3 is TGTGCCAGCAGCCCCTTCGCCCTAGCGGGAGGAGGGGGTGAGCAGTACTTC. Translating gives CASSPFALAGGGGEQYF.

The chain links TRBV13 to TRBJ2-7; D perhaps matches TRBD1 (6 bases). The germline V and J ends were trimmed by 5 bases and 5 bases, with 13 bases remaining between them. The germline CDR1 and CDR2 sequences are PRHDT and FYEKMQ (reference sequence). This CDR3 comprises 13 residues. CDR3 DNA sequence: TGTGCCAGCAGCCTCTCGACAGGTCACGAGCAGTACTTC. It codes for CASSLSTGHEQYF.

This sequence joins TRBV2 and TRBJ1-5; no reliable D call. CDR1 SNHLY and CDR2 FYNNEI come from the germline V gene. V shed 4 bases and J shed 1 base, with 8 bases lying between them. This CDR3 has 14 residues. The CDR3 DNA sequence: TGTGCCAGCAGTGGGGGAACCAGCAATCAGCCCCAGCATTTT. Its protein product is CASSGGTSNQPQHF.

Many counts were recorded for this clonotype. The V gene is TRBV20-1, the J gene TRBJ2-2, with unresolved D. The CDR3 has 14 residues. The V gene lost 1 base and the J gene lost 4 bases, with 10 bases spanning the gap. Germline loops: CDR1 DFQATT, CDR2 SNEGSKA (reference sequence). The CDR3 DNA follows: TGCAGTGCTAGAGGGAAATTGGGCACCGGGGAGCTGTTTTTT. This gives the protein CSARGKLGTGELFF.

V gene TRBV5-8 combines with J gene TRBJ2-5; D might be TRBD1 (5 bases). The germline CDR1 and CDR2 sequences are SGHTS and YDEGEE. Trimming left V 4 bases short and J 3 bases short, with 13 bases between. CDR3 length equals 14 residues. The CDR3 region has the DNA TGTGCCAGCAGCCGTGGCAGGGTGGAAGAGACCCAGTACTTC. Translated: CASSRGRVEETQYF.

This clonotype has a count of ten or more. The chain is built from TRBV2 and TRBJ2-5; 10 nucleotides agree with TRBD2. The J segment lost 6 bases and the V segment lost 7 bases, leaving 8 bases of the junction unmatched. CDR1 SNHLY and CDR2 FYNNEI come from the germline V gene. This CDR3 has 14 amino acids. This chain's CDR3 is CASNSLAGVKTQYF. CDR3 bases: TGTGCCAGCAACTCTCTAGCGGGAGTAAAGACCCAGTACTTC.

This clonotype has ten or more counts. The J gene is TRBJ2-7, the V gene TRBV7-2; 12 bases are shared with TRBD1. Germline CDR1 and CDR2: SGHTA and FQGNSA. The CDR3 is made up of 13 amino acids. Germline trimming cut 8 bases from V and 5 bases from J; bases unmatched to any gene: 4. CDR3 nucleotide sequence: TGTGCCAGCGGGGGGACAGGGGGCCACGAGCAGTACTTC. As protein: CASGGTGGHEQYF.

In this sample, this clonotype turned up many times. The CDR3 region has the DNA TGTGCCAGCAGCCCAGTACGGAACACACGACCCTACGAGCAGTACTTC. It is translated as CASSPVRNTRPYEQYF. The chain recombines TRBV11-2 with TRBJ2-7; D gene ambiguous. This CDR3 region has 16 residues. Trimming shortened V by 5 bases and J by 2 bases, and 19 bases separated the two germline ends. Germline CDR1 SGHAT, CDR2 FQNNGV.